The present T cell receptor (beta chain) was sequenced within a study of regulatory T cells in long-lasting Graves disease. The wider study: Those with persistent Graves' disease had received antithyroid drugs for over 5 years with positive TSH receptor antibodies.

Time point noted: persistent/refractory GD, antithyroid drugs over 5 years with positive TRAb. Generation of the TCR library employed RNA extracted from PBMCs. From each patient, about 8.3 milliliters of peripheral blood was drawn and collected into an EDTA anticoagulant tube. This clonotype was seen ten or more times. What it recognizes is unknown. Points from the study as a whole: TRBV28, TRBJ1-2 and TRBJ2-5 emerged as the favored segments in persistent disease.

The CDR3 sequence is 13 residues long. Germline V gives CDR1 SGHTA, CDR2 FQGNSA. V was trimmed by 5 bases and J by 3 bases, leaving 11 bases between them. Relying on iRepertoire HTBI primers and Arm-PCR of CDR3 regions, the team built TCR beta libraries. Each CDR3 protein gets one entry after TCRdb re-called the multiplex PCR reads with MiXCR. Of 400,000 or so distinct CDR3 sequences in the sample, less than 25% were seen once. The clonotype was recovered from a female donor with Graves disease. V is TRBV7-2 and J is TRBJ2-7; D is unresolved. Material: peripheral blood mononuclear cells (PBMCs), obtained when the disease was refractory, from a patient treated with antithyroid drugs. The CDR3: CASSARPDYEQYF. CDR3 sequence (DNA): TGTGCCAGCAGCGCAAGACCTGACTACGAGCAGTACTTC.